These 10 T cell receptor beta chains originate from one sample sequenced in a study of cytomegalovirus exposure and HLA in healthy donors. Generated by immunoSEQ multiplex PCR, the TCRdb table keeps only in-frame clones and is missing some. Of 50,000 to 65,000 clones listed, roughly 94% are singletons. The specimen was PBMCs. The source is a woman between 18 and 29 years old in good health and CMV-seropositive.

V and J are TRBV5-6 and TRBJ2-1; a weak D match, TRBD2 (6 bases). This CDR3 comprises 14 residues. From germline, CDR1 is SGHDT and CDR2 YYEEEE. Trimming took 4 bases from V and 6 from J, leaving 14 bases between them. The CDR3 DNA reads as TGTGCCAGCAGCGGGACTTCCAGGGTCAATGAGCAGTTCTTC. Translated, it gives CASSGTSRVNEQFF.

This chain connects TRBV7-6 to TRBJ1-6, with TRBD1 identical over 9 bases. With 5 bases clipped from V and 5 bases from J, the junction kept 4 bases outside the gene matches. Germline assignment: CDR1 SGHVS and CDR2 FNYEAQ. The CDR3 length is 15 residues. This chain's CDR3 is CASSRTGVNNSPLHF. Written as DNA, the CDR3 is TGTGCCAGCAGCCGGACAGGGGTTAATAATTCACCCCTCCACTTT.

The chain employs TRBV29-1 and TRBJ1-2; D perhaps matches TRBD1 (6 bases). The germline V and J ends were trimmed by 7 bases and 3 bases, with 12 bases remaining between them. Germline V gene sequence: CDR1 SQVTM, CDR2 ANQGSEA. The CDR3 has 12 amino acids. The CDR3 sequence: CSGYEGDYGYTF. For the CDR3, the DNA is TGCAGCGGGTACGAGGGGGACTATGGCTACACCTTC. Combining the CDR3 with reference TRBV29-1 and TRBJ1-2 gives the whole variable domain SAVISQKPSRDICQRGTSLTIQCQVDSQVTMMFWYRQQPGQSLTLIATANQGSEATYESGFVIDKFPISRPNLTFSTLTVSNMSPEDSSIYLCSGYEGDYGYTFGSGTRLTVV.

The CDR3 here is CAWTSERGYTF. Written as DNA, the CDR3 is TGTGCCTGGACCTCTGAGAGGGGCTACACCTTC. This chain links TRBV30 with TRBJ1-2; D gene uncertain. CDR1 is GTSNPN and CDR2 is SVGIG in the germline V gene (reference sequence). This CDR3 has 11 amino acids. Between the trimmed V and J ends, which lost 4 bases and 8 bases, there was a span of 11 bases.

The rearrangement joins TRBV30 to TRBJ1-5; tentatively, D is TRBD1 (5 bases). In germline, CDR1 is GTSNPN, CDR2 SVGIG (reference sequence). CDR3 length equals 18 residues. The V and J ends lost 0 bases and 5 bases respectively, with 23 bases between them. The CDR3 DNA reads TGTGCCTGGAGTGTATATACCCCTCAGGCAGGGCGTCATCAGCCCCAGCATTTT. Protein: CAWSVYTPQAGRHQPQHF.

The gene calls are TRBV28 and TRBJ1-3, with D perhaps matching TRBD1 (5 bases). Germline V gene sequence: CDR1 MDHEN, CDR2 SYDVKM. CDR3 length: 15 residues. The V end was cut by 0 bases, the J end by 0 bases, with 6 bases between. The CDR3 region is CASSLWTASGNTIYF. As DNA, the CDR3 is TGTGCCAGCAGTTTATGGACAGCCTCTGGAAACACCATATATTTT. Drawing the rest from reference TRBV28 and TRBJ1-3, the complete variable domain is DVKVTQSSRYLVKRTGEKVFLECVQDMDHENMFWYRQDPGLGLRLIYFSYDVKMKEKGDIPEGYSVSREKKERFSLILESASTNQTSMYLCASSLWTASGNTIYFGEGSWLTVV.

In its sample, this clone was seen once. The chain has TRBV27 and TRBJ2-2; 7 bases are shared with TRBD2. J gave up 4 bases and V 5 bases, and 13 bases lay outside the gene matches. This CDR3 region has 17 residues. Germline V gene lookup returns CDR1 MNHEY and CDR2 SMNVEV (reference sequence). CDR3 in amino acids: CASSPPSGGRITGELFF. DNA of the CDR3: TGTGCCAGCAGTCCACCCTCTGGCGGGAGAATCACCGGGGAGCTGTTTTTT.

The chain recombines TRBV30 with TRBJ1-3; TRBD1 matches 7 bases. CDR1 is GTSNPN and CDR2 is SVGIG in the germline V gene (reference sequence). V lost 0 bases to trimming and J lost 4 bases; unmatched junction nucleotides: 6. This CDR3 has 15 residues. The CDR3 nucleotides are TGTGCCTGGAGTGTACGAGGGGGCTTCGGAAACACCATATATTTT. Its translation: CAWSVRGGFGNTIYF.

V gene TRBV13 combines with J gene TRBJ1-2; TRBD1 matches at 9 bases. The CDR3 is made up of 18 amino acids. The ends lost 4 bases at V and 4 bases at J; junction bases unmatched: 16. The germline gives CDR1 PRHDT, CDR2 FYEKMQ (reference sequence). The CDR3 nucleotides read TGTGCCAGCAGCTCAAAGGACAGGGGCCCTGGCCCCCCCTATGGCTACACCTTC. It yields the protein CASSSKDRGPGPPYGYTF.

V usage is TRBV19 and J usage is TRBJ1-5; 10 bases line up with TRBD1. This CDR3 comprises 15 residues. The germline gives CDR1 LNHDA, CDR2 SQIVND (reference sequence). V was clipped by 6 bases and J by 9 bases; unmatched bases: 11. This CDR3 reads CASSQTGGPFSPQHF. The CDR3, as DNA: TGTGCCAGTAGCCAGACAGGGGGCCCTTTCTCGCCCCAGCATTTT.